One and the same sample provided the 26 T cell receptor beta chains below, sequenced in a study of Ad26.COV2.S vaccination and SARS-CoV-2 variants. Assay: immunoSEQ multiplex PCR; the TCRdb copy retains only in-frame clones and omits some. The sample holds some 460,000 clones; 89% are singletons and the top ten take 1.7%. Treatment here: around 19 received Ad26.COV2.S at low or high dose, single or two shots; 5 received placebo; per-sample allocation not given. Samples analyzed were those drawn on day 63 after the first vaccine or placebo injection. The specimen was peripheral blood, collected in a trial of Ad26.COV2.S vaccine versus placebo. The receptors here all came from a person between 18 and 65 years old who received the Ad26.COV2.S COVID-19 vaccine or a placebo.

The chain couples TRBV29-1 to TRBJ2-5; D is possibly TRBD1 (5 bases). This CDR3 has 16 amino acids. CDR1 SQVTM and CDR2 ANQGSEA come from the germline V gene. Trimming took 6 bases from V and 0 from J, leaving 20 bases between them. The DNA for the CDR3 is TGCAGCGTGGGATCCGTAGGGGCGGAATACCAAGAGACCCAGTACTTC. Translation gives CSVGSVGAEYQETQYF. Using reference TRBV29-1 and TRBJ2-5 for the parts outside the CDR3, the full variable domain is SAVISQKPSRDICQRGTSLTIQCQVDSQVTMMFWYRQQPGQSLTLIATANQGSEATYESGFVIDKFPISRPNLTFSTLTVSNMSPEDSSIYLCSVGSVGAEYQETQYFGPGTRLLVL.

The J gene is TRBJ1-2, the V gene TRBV3-1 (or the pseudogene TRBV3-2), with D unclear. V dropped 11 bases and J dropped 0 bases, with 10 bases sitting between them. This CDR3 has 12 amino acids. Per the germline V gene, CDR1 is LGHDT and CDR2 is YNNKEL (reference sequence). The CDR3 sequence is CAASATNYGYTF. The CDR3 nucleotides read TGTGCCGCCTCGGCTACTAACTATGGCTACACCTTC.

The chain carries TRBV28 and TRBJ1-5, with D unresolved. CDR3 length: 16 residues. Germline values: CDR1 MDHEN, CDR2 SYDVKM. V was cut by 3 bases and J by 0 bases, with 12 bases left in between. The CDR3 DNA reads as TGTGCCAGCAGTTTTTCAGGAGTCTATAGCAATCAGCCCCAGCATTTT. This translates into CASSFSGVYSNQPQHF.

The chain recombines TRBV5-5 with TRBJ1-4; D may be TRBD1 (5 bases). This CDR3 region has 14 residues. The germline CDR1 and CDR2 sequences are SGHKS and YYEKEE (reference sequence). The germline V and J ends were trimmed by 4 bases and 7 bases, with 14 bases remaining between them. The CDR3 region is CASSQGVWGEKLFF. The CDR3 coding sequence is TGTGCCAGCAGCCAGGGTGTTTGGGGTGAAAAACTGTTTTTT.

This chain links TRBV5-5 with TRBJ2-7; D call uncertain. This CDR3 is 13 amino acids long. V was trimmed by 3 bases and J by 2 bases, leaving 9 bases between them. Germline CDR1 is SGHKS and CDR2 is YYEKEE (reference sequence). The CDR3 region is CASSSPSPYEQYF. CDR3 DNA sequence: TGTGCCAGCAGCTCCCCCAGCCCCTACGAGCAGTACTTC.

This chain joins TRBV7-9 and TRBJ2-2; 9 bases match TRBD1. Per the germline V gene, CDR1 is SEHNR and CDR2 is FQNEAQ (reference sequence). V lost 4 bases and J lost 4; bases outside the gene matches: 7. This CDR3 is built from 16 residues. The CDR3 DNA reads TGTGCCAGCAGCTCTACCGGGACAGGGAGCACCGGGGAGCTGTTTTTT. Translated: CASSSTGTGSTGELFF.

This chain joins TRBV27 and TRBJ1-5; TRBD1 might be the D (6 bases). The CDR3 is 15 residues long. Trimming took 5 bases from V and 4 from J, leaving 15 bases between them. Germline CDR1 MNHEY, CDR2 SMNVEV (reference sequence). The CDR3 spells CASSTRQEVNQPQHF. Here the CDR3 DNA reads TGTGCCAGCAGTACCCGACAGGAGGTGAATCAGCCCCAGCATTTT.

The V gene is TRBV27, the J gene TRBJ1-4; D is possibly TRBD1 (5 bases). The CDR3 contains 15 residues. Germline CDR1 is MNHEY and CDR2 is SMNVEV (reference sequence). V lost 5 bases, J lost 8 bases, and 18 bases lay in between. CDR3 in DNA: TGTGCCAGCAGTCCCTCCCCAGGGATCAGGGAAAAACTGTTTTTT. Translated, it gives CASSPSPGIREKLFF.

This clone has a handful of counts. The rearrangement links TRBV13 to TRBJ1-4, with D uncertain. CDR1 is PRHDT and CDR2 is FYEKMQ in the germline V gene (reference sequence). Trimming removed 4 bases at V and 2 bases at J, with 8 bases between. The CDR3 contains 14 residues. CDR3 loop: CASSSGSTNEKLFF. CDR3 sequence (DNA): TGTGCCAGCAGCTCTGGATCGACTAATGAAAAACTGTTTTTT.

The V gene is TRBV5-6, the J gene TRBJ1-3; the D is unclear. Germline CDR1 SGHDT, CDR2 YYEEEE. V lost 5 bases to trimming and J lost 0 bases, with 6 bases between them. The CDR3 covers 13 residues. This chain's CDR3 is CASRQLSGNTIYF. The CDR3 DNA is TGTGCCAGCAGACAGCTCTCTGGAAACACCATATATTTT.

J is TRBJ2-7 and V is TRBV11-1; no definite D call. Deletions cut 5 bases from V and 1 base from J, with 9 bases between. The germline V gene has CDR1 SGHAT and CDR2 FQDESV (reference sequence). The length of the CDR3 is 13 residues. DNA of the CDR3: TGTGCCAGCAGCCTCGGAATTTCCTACGAGCAGTACTTC. This encodes CASSLGISYEQYF.

The V gene is TRBV5-6, the J gene TRBJ2-7; D possibly matches TRBD1 or TRBD2 (6 bases each). The CDR3 is made up of 15 amino acids. The V gene lost 4 bases and the J gene lost 9 bases, with 23 bases spanning the gap. Per the germline V gene, CDR1 is SGHDT and CDR2 is YYEEEE. CDR3 in DNA: TGTGCCAGCAGCGTCTGGGGGGCTTCTCACATCGGGCAGTACTTC. This gives the protein CASSVWGASHIGQYF.

The gene calls are TRBV18 and TRBJ2-2; weak D call: TRBD1 (5 bases). The germline V and J ends were trimmed by 4 bases and 3 bases, with 12 bases remaining between them. The CDR3 consists of 15 residues. Germline-derived CDR1 and CDR2 are KGHSH and LQKENI. CDR3 sequence: CASSRSAGYTGELFF. The CDR3 DNA reads as TGTGCCAGCTCACGATCTGCAGGGTACACCGGGGAGCTGTTTTTT.

The J gene is TRBJ1-5, the V gene TRBV5-4; D gene uncertain. The CDR3 is made up of 13 amino acids. Deletions cut 2 bases from V and 8 bases from J, with 11 bases between. Germline V gene sequence: CDR1 SGHNT, CDR2 YYREEE (reference sequence). CDR3: CASSLSGGKPQHF. The CDR3 DNA reads TGTGCCAGCAGCTTAAGCGGTGGGAAGCCCCAGCATTTT.

The CDR3 spells CASSQGAGTGDTEAFF. DNA for the CDR3: TGCGCCAGCAGCCAAGGCGCCGGGACAGGGGACACTGAAGCTTTCTTT. The rearrangement links TRBV4-3 to TRBJ1-1, with 10 bases lining up with TRBD1. Germline-derived CDR1 and CDR2 are LGHNA and YSLEER. CDR3 length: 16 residues. With 1 base clipped from V and 3 bases from J, the junction kept 5 bases outside the gene matches.

This chain links TRBV5-1 with TRBJ1-6; D gene uncertain. V lost 0 bases to trimming and J lost 0 bases, with 7 bases between them. The germline V gene has CDR1 SGHRS and CDR2 YFSETQ. The CDR3 is made up of 16 amino acids. The CDR3 reads CASSLVGSSYNSPLHF. CDR3 nucleotides: TGCGCCAGCAGCTTGGTGGGGAGCTCCTATAATTCACCCCTCCACTTT.

V gene TRBV9 combines with J gene TRBJ2-1; D might be TRBD2 (5 bases). Between the trimmed V and J ends, which lost 3 bases and 5 bases, there was a span of 21 bases. This CDR3 is built from 17 residues. From germline, CDR1 is SGDLS and CDR2 YYNGEE. The CDR3, as DNA: TGTGCCAGCAGCGCTAGAGACGGAGCATGGGAGCACAATGAGCAGTTCTTC. Amino acid sequence: CASSARDGAWEHNEQFF.

The chain carries TRBV6-5 and TRBJ1-2, with D perhaps matching TRBD1 (5 bases). The CDR3 covers 13 residues. Trimming took off 6 bases at V and 3 bases at J, with 11 bases between the two ends. Germline values: CDR1 MNHEY, CDR2 SVGAGI. The CDR3 DNA reads as TGTGCCAGCAGCCCGGGGCCAGACTATGGCTACACCTTC. Encoded protein: CASSPGPDYGYTF.

The chain carries TRBV14 and TRBJ2-1; possible D gene TRBD1, 6 bases. This CDR3 spans 14 amino acids. Germline CDR1 reads SGHDN; CDR2 reads FVKESK. The V gene lost 4 bases and the J gene lost 4 bases, with 11 bases spanning the gap. Here the CDR3 reads CASSPSRGYNEQFF. The CDR3 DNA is TGTGCCAGCAGCCCCTCCAGGGGATACAATGAGCAGTTCTTC.

The CDR3 coding sequence is TGTGCCACCAGTGATCGGGCAGTTCATCGCAATCAGCCCCAGCATTTT. It translates to CATSDRAVHRNQPQHF. The chain combines TRBV24-1 with TRBJ1-5; D is ambiguous. The CDR3 extends over 16 amino acids. CDR1 KGHDR and CDR2 SFDVKD come from the germline V gene. Trimming removed 3 bases at V and 2 bases at J, with 13 bases between.

CDR3 DNA sequence: TGCAGTGCTAGACCTGGGACAGACGCTTTCTTT. Amino acid sequence: CSARPGTDAFF. J is TRBJ1-1 and V is TRBV20-1, with 7 bases identical to TRBD1. The CDR3 is 11 amino acids. Trimming cost V 2 bases and J 11 bases; bases outside gene matches: 5. The V gene's germline CDR1 is DFQATT and CDR2 SNEGSKA (reference sequence).

The gene calls are TRBV7-6 and TRBJ2-7; D unclear. Deletions cut 1 base from V and 5 bases from J, with 6 bases between. Germline assignment: CDR1 SGHVS and CDR2 FNYEAQ. This CDR3 is built from 12 residues. The CDR3: CASSLGPNEQYF. CDR3 nucleotides: TGTGCCAGCAGCTTAGGGCCAAACGAGCAGTACTTC.

The chain recombines TRBV5-8 with TRBJ1-4, with TRBD1 identical over 9 bases. The trim removed 4 bases at V and 2 bases at J, leaving 6 bases unmatched. Germline V gene data show CDR1 as SGHTS and CDR2 as YDEGEE. The CDR3 spans 16 residues. The CDR3 loop is CASSPGTGSTNEKLFF. In DNA, the CDR3 is TGTGCCAGCAGCCCCGGGACAGGGTCCACTAATGAAAAACTGTTTTTT.

The CDR3 coding sequence is TGTGCCAGCAGTTTGGACCGGGGGGTGGCTTTCTTT. Amino acid sequence: CASSLDRGVAFF. The chain couples TRBV28 to TRBJ1-1; D might be TRBD1 (5 bases). CDR1 is MDHEN and CDR2 is SYDVKM in the germline V gene. The CDR3 is 12 residues long. Trimming removed 3 bases at V and 11 bases at J, with 13 bases between.

The genes are TRBV11-3 and TRBJ2-1; 8 nucleotides match TRBD2. The CDR3 contains 16 residues. Trimming at V came to 1 base and at J to 7 bases, leaving 9 bases not matched to a gene. The germline V gene encodes CDR1 SGHNT and CDR2 YENEEA. Written as DNA, the CDR3 is TGTGCCAGCAGCTTAGGACGGGAGGGTAATGTGAATGAGCAGTTCTTC. This codes for CASSLGREGNVNEQFF.

V usage is TRBV2 and J usage is TRBJ2-2; D ambiguous. The CDR3 is made up of 14 amino acids. Per the germline V gene, CDR1 is SNHLY and CDR2 is FYNNEI. Trimming took off 8 bases at V and 4 bases at J, with 14 bases between the two ends. Here the CDR3 reads CASCQGWGTGELFF. The CDR3 DNA reads TGTGCCAGCTGCCAAGGGTGGGGCACCGGGGAGCTGTTTTTT.